The text below deals with one T cell receptor (beta chain). The antigen is undetermined. These data are taken from a study of CD8 T cells in ankylosing spondylitis. Study-wide results and limits: Disease-associated clones were CD8+ and fairly uncommon in peripheral blood. A motif of eight highly homologous TCR beta variants was seen as apparently characteristic of ankylosing spondylitis blood. Disease-linked clones reportedly concentrated significantly in matched ankylosing spondylitis synovial fluid. In reactive arthritis synovial fluid and blood, some motif variants had been reported before.

Germline-derived CDR1 and CDR2 are MDHEN and SYDVKM. The CDR3 is 15 residues long. The ends were cut back, 6 bases at V and 6 bases at J, with 18 bases in the middle. TCRdb re-analysed the 5' RACE reads in MiXCR, keeping a single row per CDR3 protein. The sample consists of about 69,000 distinct CDR3 sequences, roughly 5.3% of them appearing once. Sequences were obtained from blood, either unsorted or a sorted T cell fraction (not recorded which). This sequence originates from a male donor with ankylosing spondylitis or in good health (not recorded which). This chain joins TRBV28 and TRBJ2-1; no clear D. The CDR3 region has the DNA TGTGCCAGCAGCAGCCTAGGGCGCGCCCGCAATGAGCAGTTCTTC. It encodes CASSSLGRARNEQFF. The full variable domain, in which reference TRBV28 and TRBJ2-1 provide the parts outside the CDR3, is DVKVTQSSRYLVKRTGEKVFLECVQDMDHENMFWYRQDPGLGLRLIYFSYDVKMKEKGDIPEGYSVSREKKERFSLILESASTNQTSMYLCASSSLGRARNEQFFGPGTRLTVL.